A single sample is the source of the 27 T cell receptor beta chains below, sequenced in a study of CD8 T cells in Susac syndrome. Random hexamers served to reverse transcribe roughly 0.45 to 1 ug RNA. TCRdb re-analysed the immunoSEQ multiplex PCR reads in MiXCR, keeping a single row per CDR3 protein. The sample records 190,000 or so distinct CDR3 sequences, nearly 95% being singletons. Sequencing input: CD4+ T cells from PBMCs. These receptors were collected from a human donor with multiple sclerosis.

This rearrangement joins TRBV30 to TRBJ1-2; D is unclear. Germline V CDR1 and CDR2: GTSNPN, SVGIG (reference sequence). Between the trimmed V and J ends, which lost 0 bases and 9 bases, there was a span of 29 bases. The CDR3 is 18 amino acids. The CDR3 DNA reads as TGTGCCTGGAGTGTATATCTTTTGTTGAGCACTAATAGGGATCGCTACACCTTC. It is translated as CAWSVYLLLSTNRDRYTF.

The chain is built from TRBV20-1 and TRBJ2-1; 12 positions agree with TRBD2. The CDR3 loop spans 16 amino acids. Trimming cost V 7 bases and J 0 bases; bases outside gene matches: 7. Germline loops: CDR1 DFQATT, CDR2 SNEGSKA (reference sequence). The CDR3, as DNA: TGCAGTGTGGGACTAGCGGGTCCCAGCTCCTACAATGAGCAGTTCTTC. Its translation: CSVGLAGPSSYNEQFF.

The chain links TRBV20-1 to TRBJ2-1; no reliable D call. CDR3 length: 10 amino acids. V lost 8 bases, J lost 6 bases, and 8 bases lay in between. The germline V gene has CDR1 DFQATT and CDR2 SNEGSKA (reference sequence). CDR3 DNA: TGCAGTCCGGCTCGCAATGAGCAGTTCTTC. Protein sequence: CSPARNEQFF.

The rearrangement links TRBV4-1 to TRBJ2-5; TRBD1 is a possible D gene (5 bases). Germline assignment: CDR1 MGHRA and CDR2 YSYEKL. Trimming stripped 0 bases from V and 2 bases from J, with 10 bases between. The CDR3 runs 15 residues. CDR3: CASSQERAGQETQYF. Written as DNA, the CDR3 is TGCGCCAGCAGCCAAGAAAGGGCAGGGCAAGAGACCCAGTACTTC.

The chain uses TRBV24-1 and TRBJ2-1; a possible D gene is TRBD2 (6 bases). Germline CDR1 and CDR2: KGHDR and SFDVKD. The V end was cut by 4 bases, the J end by 9 bases, with 18 bases between. This CDR3 contains 15 residues. CDR3 sequence: CATSDLIRAGTEQFF. CDR3 in DNA: TGTGCCACCAGTGACCTGATCCGGGCGGGGACTGAGCAGTTCTTC.

The rearrangement links TRBV3-1 to TRBJ2-7; 7 bases fit TRBD2. This CDR3 comprises 14 residues. Germline CDR1 is LGHDT and CDR2 is YNNKEL (reference sequence). Losses at the gene ends were 2 bases for V and 6 bases for J; bases not matched to a gene: 7. This chain's CDR3 is CASSQIGEGSEQYF. The CDR3, as DNA: TGTGCCAGCAGCCAAATCGGGGAGGGTTCCGAGCAGTACTTC.

The chain couples TRBV14 to TRBJ2-1, with D possibly TRBD1 on 5 matching bases. This CDR3 comprises 13 residues. Germline assignment: CDR1 SGHDN and CDR2 FVKESK. V was trimmed by 1 base and J by 6 bases, leaving 7 bases between them. The CDR3 bases are TGTGCCAGCAGCCAAGTAAGGGGCAATGAGCAGTTCTTC. This gives the protein CASSQVRGNEQFF.

V gene TRBV20-1 combines with J gene TRBJ1-4, with 8 bases lining up with TRBD1. CDR3 length: 14 amino acids. The junction had 5 bases not matched to a gene; V was cut back by 3 bases and J by 5 bases. Germline lookup yields CDR1 DFQATT and CDR2 SNEGSKA (reference sequence). CDR3 sequence reads: CSARLNRGNEKLFF. CDR3 DNA: TGCAGTGCTAGGCTGAACAGGGGGAATGAAAAACTGTTTTTT.

This clonotype was detected once. The J gene is TRBJ2-2, the V gene TRBV24-1; 7 bases agree with TRBD2. The CDR3 has 14 residues. After removal of 6 bases from V and 6 bases from J, the junction contained 6 bases not matched to a gene. Germline V gene lookup returns CDR1 KGHDR and CDR2 SFDVKD. In DNA form, the CDR3 reads TGTGCCACCAGTCGGAGGGCGGGGGCCGGGGAGCTGTTTTTT. Its protein product is CATSRRAGAGELFF.

The CDR3 reads CASSWPQGFEAFF. CDR3 in DNA: TGTGCCAGCAGCTGGCCCCAGGGGTTTGAAGCTTTCTTT. This rearrangement joins TRBV7-8 to TRBJ1-1; possible D gene TRBD1, 6 bases. The CDR3 runs 13 residues. Trimming took 4 bases from V and 7 from J, leaving 13 bases between them. The germline V gene has CDR1 SGHVS and CDR2 FQNEAQ.

This clonotype is a singleton in its sample. The genes are TRBV23-1 and TRBJ1-5; no firm D call. TRBV23-1 is filed as an ORF, its function uncertain. CDR3 length: 15 amino acids. Trimming removed 4 bases from V and 11 bases from J, with 21 bases in between. CDR3 residues: CASSPRRLGCVAQHF. The CDR3, as DNA: TGCGCCAGCAGTCCAAGGAGGTTGGGTTGTGTGGCCCAGCATTTT.

The V call is TRBV20-1, the J call TRBJ1-2; D not certain. The V gene's germline CDR1 is DFQATT and CDR2 SNEGSKA (reference sequence). The ends were cut back, 2 bases at V and 5 bases at J, with 12 bases in the middle. CDR3 length: 13 residues. The CDR3 loop reads CSARNPSGYGYTF. The CDR3 DNA reads as TGCAGTGCTAGAAACCCCTCAGGATATGGCTACACCTTC.

CDR3 bases: TGTGCCAGCAGCTTCCGTCTTAGTTTCGAGACCCAGTACTTC. This gives the protein CASSFRLSFETQYF. This chain connects TRBV7-9 to TRBJ2-5; D unresolved. The CDR3 consists of 14 residues. Trimming pared 3 bases from V and 5 bases from J, leaving 13 bases between. Germline V gene data show CDR1 as SEHNR and CDR2 as FQNEAQ (reference sequence).

J is TRBJ1-2 and V is TRBV18; tentative D call: TRBD1 (5 bases). The V end was cut by 8 bases, the J end by 3 bases, with 13 bases between. There are 13 residues in the CDR3. Germline V CDR1 and CDR2: KGHSH, LQKENI. CDR3 region: CASTPSGYYGYTF. For the CDR3, the DNA is TGTGCCAGCACTCCGTCAGGGTACTATGGCTACACCTTC.

The chain carries TRBV3-1 and TRBJ1-2, with D possibly being TRBD1 (6 bases). The germline V and J ends were trimmed by 0 bases and 7 bases, with 6 bases remaining between them. Germline CDR1 reads LGHDT; CDR2 reads YNNKEL (reference sequence). CDR3 length: 12 residues. The DNA for the CDR3 is TGTGCCAGCAGCCAAGAAGGGGGTGGCTACACCTTC. Translation gives CASSQEGGGYTF.

The chain uses TRBV7-8 and TRBJ2-7, with 9 nucleotides matching TRBD1. The junction had 13 bases not matched to a gene; V was cut back by 6 bases and J by 7 bases. The CDR3 sequence is 15 residues long. Germline loops: CDR1 SGHVS, CDR2 FQNEAQ. The CDR3, as DNA: TGTGCCAGCAGTTCACCGGGACAGGGATCGGGGGAGCAGTACTTC. Its protein is CASSSPGQGSGEQYF.

CDR3 sequence (DNA): TGTGCCACCAGCCCAGGGGGATCCCGCACAGATACGCAGTATTTT. Translation gives CATSPGGSRTDTQYF. The chain couples TRBV24-1 to TRBJ2-3; 7 positions agree with TRBD1. V was pared by 7 bases and J by 1 base, with 7 bases of the junction left unmatched. The germline gives CDR1 KGHDR, CDR2 SFDVKD. This CDR3 spans 15 amino acids.

The chain links TRBV14 to TRBJ2-3; TRBD1 might be the D (6 bases). This CDR3 comprises 14 residues. V was cut by 1 base and J by 4 bases, with 9 bases left in between. Germline V lookup: CDR1 SGHDN, CDR2 FVKESK. This chain's CDR3 is CASSQGGPADTQYF. CDR3 DNA: TGTGCCAGCAGCCAAGGGGGGCCCGCAGATACGCAGTATTTT.

The chain combines TRBV12-3 or TRBV12-4 with TRBJ2-1; the D is unclear. The CDR3 spans 15 residues. V lost 6 bases and J 4 bases, leaving 16 bases between the germline ends. CDR3 coding DNA: TGTGCCAGCAGCGGACGGAGTTTGGGGTACAATGAGCAGTTCTTC. Protein sequence: CASSGRSLGYNEQFF.

The rearrangement links TRBV6-5 to TRBJ1-2, with TRBD1 matching over 8 bases. V was pared by 2 bases and J by 8 bases, with 7 bases of the junction left unmatched. Looked up from germline, CDR1 is MNHEY and CDR2 is SVGAGI. CDR3 length: 14 residues. As DNA, the CDR3 is TGTGCCAGCAGTTACACGGACAGGGCAGGAGGCTACACCTTC. It specifies CASSYTDRAGGYTF.

This chain links TRBV2 with TRBJ1-1; 8 bases fit TRBD1. Germline V CDR1 and CDR2: SNHLY, FYNNEI. CDR3 length: 13 amino acids. V lost 6 bases to trimming and J lost 5 bases; unmatched junction nucleotides: 5. CDR3 DNA sequence: TGTGCCAGCAGCGTGGACAGGGAAACTGAAGCTTTCTTT. Encoded protein: CASSVDRETEAFF.

The chain employs TRBV20-1 and TRBJ2-3; D not resolved. Looked up from germline, CDR1 is DFQATT and CDR2 is SNEGSKA (reference sequence). The V end lost 1 base, the J end lost 0 bases, and 5 bases lay between the germline ends. The CDR3 consists of 13 residues. CDR3 loop: CSARVDSTDTQYF. The CDR3 DNA reads as TGCAGTGCTAGAGTGGACAGCACAGATACGCAGTATTTT.

J is TRBJ2-1 and V is TRBV7-3, with TRBD2 identical over 11 bases. After removal of 5 bases from V and 4 bases from J, the junction contained 7 bases not matched to a gene. The CDR3 length is 16 residues. The germline CDR1 and CDR2 sequences are SGHTA and FQGTGA. CDR3 sequence reads: CASSTQGTSGYNEQFF. The CDR3 region has the DNA TGTGCCAGCAGCACCCAAGGGACTAGCGGATACAATGAGCAGTTCTTC.

The V and J genes are TRBV24-1 and TRBJ2-1; possibly TRBD1 or TRBD2 for D (5 bases each). Deletions cut 1 base from V and 10 bases from J, with 22 bases between. This CDR3 is 17 amino acids long. The germline CDR1 and CDR2 sequences are KGHDR and SFDVKD. The DNA for the CDR3 is TGTGCCACCAGTGATTTTGAAGGGAGAGGGGACCGTGTGGAGCAGTTCTTC. This gives the protein CATSDFEGRGDRVEQFF.

The chain joins TRBV2 to TRBJ2-1; D ambiguous. V dropped 6 bases and J dropped 2 bases, with 5 bases sitting between them. The CDR3 is 12 amino acids. Germline V gives CDR1 SNHLY, CDR2 FYNNEI. In DNA, the CDR3 is TGTGCCAGCAGCGCTCCCTACAATGAGCAGTTCTTC. This gives the protein CASSAPYNEQFF.

The gene calls are TRBV20-1 and TRBJ1-2; 10 nucleotides match TRBD1. The CDR3 runs 13 residues. The germline CDR1 and CDR2 sequences are DFQATT and SNEGSKA (reference sequence). Unmatched junction bases numbered 3, after V lost 6 bases and J lost 2 bases. The CDR3 loop reads CSARQGANYGYTF. The CDR3 DNA follows: TGCAGTGCGCGACAGGGGGCCAACTATGGCTACACCTTC.

The V call is TRBV24-1, the J call TRBJ2-5; possibly TRBD1 for D (5 bases). This CDR3 spans 14 amino acids. Trimming took 3 bases from V and 7 from J, leaving 14 bases between them. Per germline, CDR1 KGHDR and CDR2 SFDVKD. The CDR3 sequence is CATSDPTNQGTQYF. The CDR3 nucleotides read TGTGCCACCAGTGATCCGACAAACCAGGGGACCCAGTACTTC.